The 32 T cell receptor beta chains reported below all come from one sample, sequenced in a study of a mutant IDH1 vaccine in newly diagnosed glioma (dated by TCRdb to about 2021). Their antigen targets remain unknown. Per the publication, the time point label means: week 11, during vaccination. Every vaccine dose consisted of 300 ug of a 20-mer mutant IDH1 peptide in Montanide, administered subcutaneously together with topical imiquimod. Libraries came from the immunoSEQ multiplex PCR assay. TCRdb mirrors the immuneACCESS table, restricted to in-frame sequences. Some clones are absent from its copies; in checked studies, under half trace to an unresolved V gene, and the reason for the others is unknown. This sample has about 130,000 clones in its table, and about four fifths of those were observed once. The ten largest account for 5% to 7% of the sample. The starting material was PBMCs, obtained from a glioma patient whose treatment included an IDH1 peptide vaccine. All receptors come from a man aged 35 to 55 with glioma.

This clone occurred a few times. The chain is built from TRBV2 and TRBJ2-3; 7 bases are shared with TRBD2. This CDR3 comprises 14 residues. Trimming cost V 3 bases and J 4 bases; bases outside gene matches: 4. The V gene's germline CDR1 is SNHLY and CDR2 FYNNEI. The CDR3 DNA is TGTGCCAGCAGTGACCGGGGGGTGGCAGATACGCAGTATTTT. It encodes CASSDRGVADTQYF.

The genes are TRBV19 and TRBJ1-2; D is unresolved. The CDR3 loop spans 14 amino acids. The V end was cut by 3 bases, the J end by 4 bases, with 12 bases between. Germline CDR1 and CDR2: LNHDA and SQIVND (reference sequence). CDR3 in amino acids: CASSISGPSYGYTF. CDR3 sequence (DNA): TGTGCCAGTAGTATCTCCGGGCCCAGCTATGGCTACACCTTC. The full variable domain, rest sourced from reference TRBV19 and TRBJ1-2, is DGGITQSPKYLFRKEGQNVTLSCEQNLNHDAMYWYRQDPGQGLRLIYYSQIVNDFQKGDIAEGYSVSREKKESFPLTVTSAQKNPTAFYLCASSISGPSYGYTFGSGTRLTVV.

This clone was detected only once. The chain has TRBV9 and TRBJ1-5; 7 bases line up with TRBD1. The CDR3 totals 16 residues. The J segment lost 4 bases and the V segment lost 3 bases, leaving 10 bases of the junction unmatched. Germline V gene data show CDR1 as SGDLS and CDR2 as YYNGEE. The CDR3 DNA reads TGTGCCAGCAGCGCATCTTCAGGGGGGGGAAATCAGCCCCAGCATTTT. It translates to CASSASSGGGNQPQHF. The full variable domain, in which reference TRBV9 and TRBJ1-5 provide the parts outside the CDR3, is DSGVTQTPKHLITATGQRVTLRCSPRSGDLSVYWYQQSLDQGLQFLIQYYNGEERAKGNILERFSAQQFPDLHSELNLSSLELGDSALYFCASSASSGGGNQPQHFGDGTRLSIL.

This clone was detected once. V is TRBV10-1 and J is TRBJ1-2; D may be TRBD1 (6 bases). This CDR3 comprises 14 residues. Germline CDR1 and CDR2: WNHNN and SYGVQD (reference sequence). Trimming shortened V by 5 bases and J by 8 bases, and 18 bases separated the two germline ends. The CDR3: CASSTPLGGEGYTF. CDR3 DNA: TGCGCCAGCAGTACCCCGTTAGGGGGTGAGGGCTACACCTTC.

This clone was counted between two and nine times. CDR3 in amino acids: CASSSGAGNTDTQYF. The CDR3 DNA follows: TGTGCCAGCAGCTCCGGAGCGGGAAACACAGATACGCAGTATTTT. This chain links TRBV5-4 with TRBJ2-3; TRBD2 agrees at 7 bases. CDR1 and CDR2 from the germline V gene are SGHNT and YYREEE (reference sequence). The trim removed 3 bases at V and 2 bases at J, leaving 6 bases unmatched. The CDR3 is 15 amino acids.

The chain carries TRBV29-1 and TRBJ1-5; no reliable D call. The CDR3 spans 13 residues. CDR1 is SQVTM, CDR2 ANQGSEA, per germline. V was shortened by 3 bases and J by 7 bases, with 13 bases between the two germline ends. The CDR3 DNA sequence: TGCAGCGTTGAGGTAGAGGTTAACCAGCCCCAGCATTTT. Its translation is CSVEVEVNQPQHF.

V and J are TRBV7-2 and TRBJ2-1; D may correspond to TRBD1 or TRBD2 (5 bases each). Between the trimmed V and J ends, which lost 0 bases and 3 bases, there was a span of 15 bases. Looked up from germline, CDR1 is SGHTA and CDR2 is FQGNSA. CDR3 length equals 17 residues. The CDR3 reads CASSLARAFEGYNEQFF. DNA for the CDR3: TGTGCCAGCAGCTTAGCCAGGGCTTTCGAGGGCTACAATGAGCAGTTCTTC.

The count of this clone is one. In DNA, the CDR3 is TGTGCCAGCAGCTTCGCAGGGGGCACTGAAGCTTTCTTT. This sequence encodes CASSFAGGTEAFF. V gene TRBV7-3 combines with J gene TRBJ1-1; 7 positions match TRBD1. In germline, CDR1 is SGHTA, CDR2 FQGTGA. V dropped 3 bases and J dropped 4; count of bases not matched to a gene: 2. This CDR3 has 13 amino acids.

This clone turned up a few times. The chain has TRBV25-1 and TRBJ1-2; 8 bases are a match to TRBD1. CDR1 is MGHDK and CDR2 is SYGVNS in the germline V gene. The length of the CDR3 is 13 residues. Unmatched junction bases numbered 5, after V lost 6 bases and J lost 5 bases. The CDR3 DNA reads TGTGCCAGCAGCGTGACAGGGGCTTATGGCTACACCTTC. This translates into CASSVTGAYGYTF.

This clone has a single count. The genes are TRBV25-1 and TRBJ2-7, with D maybe TRBD1 (6 bases). This CDR3 contains 12 residues. V lost 6 bases to trimming and J lost 2 bases, with 8 bases between them. Germline assignment: CDR1 MGHDK and CDR2 SYGVNS. CDR3 coding DNA: TGTGCCAGCAGGACAGGAACCTACGAGCAGTACTTC. As protein: CASRTGTYEQYF.

This chain connects TRBV5-1 to TRBJ2-5; 8 bases are a match to TRBD2. CDR1 is SGHRS, CDR2 YFSETQ, per germline. V was clipped by 6 bases and J by 2 bases; unmatched bases: 6. CDR3 size: 14 residues. CDR3 DNA: TGCGCCAGCACAAGCGGGGGCTATCAAGAGACCCAGTACTTC. Translating it yields CASTSGGYQETQYF. Filled out from reference TRBV5-1 and TRBJ2-5, the complete variable domain reads KAGVTQTPRYLIKTRGQQVTLSCSPISGHRSVSWYQQTPGQGLQFLFEYFSETQRNKGNFPGRFSGRQFSNSRSEMNVSTLELGDSALYLCASTSGGYQETQYFGPGTRLLVL.

This clone showed up just a few times. The genes are TRBV5-1 and TRBJ1-1; 10 positions match TRBD1. The CDR3 is 14 residues long. Unmatched junction bases numbered 5, after V lost 5 bases and J lost 4 bases. Per germline, CDR1 SGHRS and CDR2 YFSETQ. The CDR3 region has the DNA TGCGCCAGCAGACCGGGACAGGGGACCACTGAAGCTTTCTTT. Translated: CASRPGQGTTEAFF.

The V call is TRBV29-1, the J call TRBJ2-3, with TRBD2 matching 9 bases. CDR1 is SQVTM and CDR2 is ANQGSEA in the germline V gene. CDR3 length equals 14 residues. The V gene end was trimmed by 7 bases and the J gene end by 1 base; junction bases not matched to a gene: 6. The CDR3 DNA is TGCAGCGCCGAACGCGGGGGGGGCACAGATACGCAGTATTTT. Encoded protein: CSAERGGGTDTQYF.

As concerns this clone: An end of the junction does not agree with germline; a read error may underlie this. The J gene is TRBJ2-7, the V gene TRBV7-7; 7 nucleotides agree with TRBD1. The CDR3 spans 13 residues. Germline V gene lookup returns CDR1 SSHAT and CDR2 FNYEAQ (reference sequence). The CDR3 coding sequence is TGTGCTAGCAGCTTAGCACAGGGGAACGAGCAGTACTTC. It encodes CASSLAQGNEQYF. The full variable domain, in which reference TRBV7-7 and TRBJ2-7 provide the parts outside the CDR3, is GAGVSQSPRYKVTKRGQDVTLRCDPISSHATLYWYQQALGQGPEFLTYFNYEAQPDKSGLPSDRFSAERPEGSISTLTIQRTEQRDSAMYRCASSLAQGNEQYFGPGTRLTVT.

The rearrangement links TRBV7-9 to TRBJ1-3; D is unclear. The CDR3 is 15 residues long. V was clipped by 5 bases and J by 0 bases, with 11 bases between them. Germline V CDR1 and CDR2: SEHNR, FQNEAQ (reference sequence). The CDR3 coding sequence is TGTGCCAGCAGCCCCCTTTTGAGCTCTGGAAACACCATATATTTT. Encoded protein: CASSPLLSSGNTIYF.

This clone has just a few counts. The chain carries TRBV7-3 and TRBJ2-5, with 9 nucleotides matching TRBD2. With V trimmed by 7 bases and J by 3 bases, 9 bases remained unmatched. Germline CDR1 SGHTA, CDR2 FQGTGA. The CDR3 is 15 residues long. CDR3 bases: TGTGCCAGCACCCTATCTGGCGGGAGGGAAGAGACCCAGTACTTC. Encoded protein: CASTLSGGREETQYF.

V is TRBV2 and J is TRBJ2-7, with TRBD1 matching 7 bases. The CDR3 runs 13 residues. The ends lost 7 bases at V and 2 bases at J; junction bases unmatched: 5. Germline V gene lookup returns CDR1 SNHLY and CDR2 FYNNEI. The CDR3 DNA follows: TGTGCCAGCACCACCGGGACAGCCTACGAGCAGTACTTC. This sequence encodes CASTTGTAYEQYF.

The rearrangement links TRBV29-1 to TRBJ1-4; the D gene is possibly TRBD1 (5 bases). The germline CDR1 and CDR2 sequences are SQVTM and ANQGSEA. The CDR3 covers 13 residues. V lost 7 bases, J lost 8 bases, and 17 bases lay in between. The CDR3 here is CSAGAEGREKLFF. CDR3 bases: TGCAGCGCCGGGGCCGAAGGAAGGGAAAAACTGTTTTTT.

This clone was observed once. The gene calls are TRBV25-1 and TRBJ1-2; D gene ambiguous. The V and J ends lost 2 bases and 6 bases respectively, with 19 bases between them. The germline V gene encodes CDR1 MGHDK and CDR2 SYGVNS. CDR3 length: 16 residues. The CDR3 nucleotides are TGTGCCAGCAGTGAAGGAGGCGGTCCCGTTGTCGATGGCTACACCTTC. Translation gives CASSEGGGPVVDGYTF.

This clone was observed a few times. The CDR3 coding sequence is TGTGCCAGCAGTTTTAGTGGGAGTTATGGCTACACCTTC. Protein product: CASSFSGSYGYTF. V gene TRBV6-5 combines with J gene TRBJ1-2; no reliable D call. The CDR3 is 13 amino acids. V lost 4 bases to trimming and J lost 5 bases, with 11 bases between them. Germline-derived CDR1 and CDR2 are MNHEY and SVGAGI.

In this sample, this clone turned up a few times. The genes are TRBV27 and TRBJ2-4; 7 bases are shared with TRBD2. Losses at the gene ends were 5 bases for V and 2 bases for J; bases not matched to a gene: 3. CDR1 is MNHEY and CDR2 is SMNVEV in the germline V gene (reference sequence). The CDR3 runs 14 residues. The CDR3: CASSRGGTKNIQYF. The CDR3 DNA follows: TGTGCCAGCAGTCGCGGGGGAACCAAAAACATTCAGTACTTC.

The CDR3 DNA reads TGCAGCGTTCCCCCCCCCGGATACAATGAGCAGTTCTTC. Amino acids: CSVPPPGYNEQFF. The rearrangement joins TRBV29-1 to TRBJ2-1; D remains ambiguous. This CDR3 has 13 residues. Germline V gene lookup returns CDR1 SQVTM and CDR2 ANQGSEA. The V and J ends lost 5 bases and 4 bases respectively, with 12 bases between them.

This clone has a single count. The chain links TRBV5-5 to TRBJ2-1; D ambiguous. Trimming left V 4 bases short and J 7 bases short, with 12 bases between. Germline V gives CDR1 SGHKS, CDR2 YYEKEE (reference sequence). CDR3 length: 13 residues. The CDR3 spells CASSRVNENEQFF. The CDR3 coding sequence is TGTGCCAGCAGCCGGGTCAACGAAAATGAGCAGTTCTTC.

A single count supports this clone. The chain couples TRBV4-3 to TRBJ2-3; TRBD2 matches 14 bases. The trim removed 5 bases at V and 1 base at J, leaving 11 bases unmatched. The CDR3 runs 19 residues. Germline V gene data show CDR1 as LGHNA and CDR2 as YSLEER. The CDR3 nucleotides are TGCGCCAGCAGCGCCCGTTCTGGACTAGCGGGGGGCGGCACAGATACGCAGTATTTT. This gives the protein CASSARSGLAGGGTDTQYF.

The chain couples TRBV5-6 to TRBJ2-7; D gene ambiguous. V was shortened by 4 bases and J by 4 bases, with 9 bases between the two germline ends. The CDR3 runs 12 residues. The germline V gene has CDR1 SGHDT and CDR2 YYEEEE. The CDR3 loop reads CASSLALYEQYF. The CDR3 nucleotides read TGTGCCAGCAGCCTGGCCTTGTACGAGCAGTACTTC.

The chain recombines TRBV9 with TRBJ2-1; possibly TRBD2 for D (6 bases). Germline V lookup: CDR1 SGDLS, CDR2 YYNGEE. The CDR3 runs 16 residues. Between the trimmed V and J ends, which lost 0 bases and 2 bases, there was a span of 12 bases. The CDR3 region is CASSVGGRGAYNEQFF. CDR3 in DNA: TGTGCCAGCAGCGTAGGAGGGCGGGGAGCCTACAATGAGCAGTTCTTC.

This clone was counted a few times. The chain couples TRBV28 to TRBJ2-7; D tentatively fits TRBD1 or TRBD2 (5 bases each). Per the germline V gene, CDR1 is MDHEN and CDR2 is SYDVKM. V was pared by 3 bases and J by 3 bases, with 15 bases between. The CDR3 has 15 residues. The CDR3 sequence is CASSFPMGTGYEQYF. CDR3 bases: TGTGCCAGCAGTTTCCCGATGGGGACGGGCTACGAGCAGTACTTC.

CDR3 DNA: TGTGCCAGCTCCCGGACTAGCGGGACAGGGGAGCAGTACTTC. It codes for CASSRTSGTGEQYF. This rearrangement joins TRBV9 to TRBJ2-7, with 12 bases fitting TRBD2. The V gene's germline CDR1 is SGDLS and CDR2 YYNGEE. With 7 bases clipped from V and 7 bases from J, the junction kept 9 bases outside the gene matches. This CDR3 is 14 amino acids long. Variable domain in full (rest from reference TRBV9 and TRBJ2-7): DSGVTQTPKHLITATGQRVTLRCSPRSGDLSVYWYQQSLDQGLQFLIQYYNGEERAKGNILERFSAQQFPDLHSELNLSSLELGDSALYFCASSRTSGTGEQYFGPGTRLTVT.

V usage is TRBV7-2 and J usage is TRBJ2-1; D may be TRBD2 (5 bases). V lost 3 bases, J lost 0 bases, and 9 bases lay in between. This CDR3 spans 15 amino acids. Looked up from germline, CDR1 is SGHTA and CDR2 is FQGNSA. The CDR3 sequence: CASSLEVGSYNEQFF. CDR3 DNA: TGTGCCAGCAGCTTGGAGGTTGGCTCCTACAATGAGCAGTTCTTC.

This chain uses TRBV1 with TRBJ1-1. TRBV1 is labeled a pseudogene. The CDR3 is 13 residues long. CDR3 nucleotide sequence: TGCACCAGCAGCCGGGGGGGTTGGACTGAAGCTTTCTTT. It yields the protein CTSSRGGWTEAFF.

CDR3 protein: CATSRDRAGGPYEQYF. For the CDR3, the DNA is TGTGCCACCAGCAGGGATAGGGCAGGGGGCCCCTACGAGCAGTACTTC. The chain employs TRBV15 and TRBJ2-7; 8 nucleotides agree with TRBD1. Looked up from germline, CDR1 is LNHNV and CDR2 is YYDKDF (reference sequence). Losses at the gene ends were 3 bases for V and 2 bases for J; bases not matched to a gene: 9. The CDR3 extends over 16 amino acids. The full variable domain, rest sourced from reference TRBV15 and TRBJ2-7, is DAMVIQNPRYQVTQFGKPVTLSCSQTLNHNVMYWYQQKSSQAPKLLFHYYDKDFNNEADTPDNFQSRRPNTSFCFLDIRSPGLGDTAMYLCATSRDRAGGPYEQYFGPGTRLTVT.

The chain joins TRBV7-9 to TRBJ1-2, with D perhaps TRBD1 (6 bases). Germline V lookup: CDR1 SEHNR, CDR2 FQNEAQ (reference sequence). The ends were cut back, 5 bases at V and 5 bases at J, with 21 bases in the middle. This CDR3 has 16 residues. Written as DNA, the CDR3 is TGTGCCAGCAGCCCCCCTGGGGGGGCCTTCTTTTATGGCTACACCTTC. As protein: CASSPPGGAFFYGYTF.